This TCR beta chain stems from a study of beta chain features in type 1 diabetes. Sequenced material consisted of expressed TCRB transcripts (all of the isolated RNA was reverse transcribed). TCRdb's table, derived via immunoSEQ multiplex PCR, lists solely in-frame clones and lacks some. This sample has around 250,000 clones, with about 30% found just once. Without exception, sorted populations had purity beyond 95%. Germline lookup yields CDR1 SEHNR and CDR2 FQNEAQ (reference sequence). There are 14 residues in the CDR3. Trimming cost V 5 bases and J 1 base; bases outside gene matches: 5. This rearrangement joins TRBV7-9 to TRBJ2-7; 7 bases agree with TRBD1. Sequencing input: central memory CD4+ T cells from blood. This receptor was obtained from a man aged 25-45 years in good health. DNA of the CDR3: TGTGCCAGCAGCCGAAACAGGGGATCCTACGAGCAGTACTTC. It codes for CASSRNRGSYEQYF.